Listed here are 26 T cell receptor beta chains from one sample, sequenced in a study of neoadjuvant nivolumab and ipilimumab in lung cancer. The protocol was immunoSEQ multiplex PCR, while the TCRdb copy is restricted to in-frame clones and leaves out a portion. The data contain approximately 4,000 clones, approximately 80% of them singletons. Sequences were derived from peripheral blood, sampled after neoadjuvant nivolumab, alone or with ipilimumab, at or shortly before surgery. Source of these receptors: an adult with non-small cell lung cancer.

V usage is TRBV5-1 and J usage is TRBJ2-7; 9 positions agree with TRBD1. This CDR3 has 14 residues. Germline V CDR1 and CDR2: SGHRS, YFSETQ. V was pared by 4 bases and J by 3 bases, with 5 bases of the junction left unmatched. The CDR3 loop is CASSLGQGYYEQYF. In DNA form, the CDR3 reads TGCGCCAGCAGCCTGGGACAGGGATACTACGAGCAGTACTTC.

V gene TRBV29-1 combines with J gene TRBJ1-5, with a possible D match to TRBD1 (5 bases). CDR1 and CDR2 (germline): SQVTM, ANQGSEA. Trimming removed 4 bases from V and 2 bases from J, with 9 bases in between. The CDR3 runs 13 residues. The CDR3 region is CSVGGGGNQPQHF. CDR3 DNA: TGCAGCGTTGGCGGGGGGGGCAATCAGCCCCAGCATTTT.

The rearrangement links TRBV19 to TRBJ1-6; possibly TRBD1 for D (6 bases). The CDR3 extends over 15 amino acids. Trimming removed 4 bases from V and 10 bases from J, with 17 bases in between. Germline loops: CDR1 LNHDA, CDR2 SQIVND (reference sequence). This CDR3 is CASSSGTPARSPLHF. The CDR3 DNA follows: TGTGCCAGTAGTAGCGGGACACCCGCGCGATCACCCCTCCACTTT. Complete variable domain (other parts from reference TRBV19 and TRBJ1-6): DGGITQSPKYLFRKEGQNVTLSCEQNLNHDAMYWYRQDPGQGLRLIYYSQIVNDFQKGDIAEGYSVSREKKESFPLTVTSAQKNPTAFYLCASSSGTPARSPLHFGNGTRLTVT.

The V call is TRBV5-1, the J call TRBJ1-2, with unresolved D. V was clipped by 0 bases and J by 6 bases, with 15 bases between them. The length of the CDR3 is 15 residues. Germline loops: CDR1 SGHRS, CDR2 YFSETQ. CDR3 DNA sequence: TGCGCCAGCAGCTTGGTTGGGTCGGCGAATGATGGCTACACCTTC. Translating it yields CASSLVGSANDGYTF.

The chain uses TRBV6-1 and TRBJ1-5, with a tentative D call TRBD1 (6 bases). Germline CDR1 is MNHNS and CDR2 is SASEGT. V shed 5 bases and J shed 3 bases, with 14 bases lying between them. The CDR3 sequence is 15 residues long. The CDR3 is CASSSGGGYNQPQHF. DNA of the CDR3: TGTGCCAGCAGTTCCGGGGGCGGCTACAATCAGCCCCAGCATTTT.

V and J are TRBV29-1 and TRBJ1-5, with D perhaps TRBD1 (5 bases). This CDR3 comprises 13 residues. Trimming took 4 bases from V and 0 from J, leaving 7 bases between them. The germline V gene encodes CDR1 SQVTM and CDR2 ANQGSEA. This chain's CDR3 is CSVGDVSNQPQHF. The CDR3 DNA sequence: TGCAGCGTTGGGGACGTTAGCAATCAGCCCCAGCATTTT.

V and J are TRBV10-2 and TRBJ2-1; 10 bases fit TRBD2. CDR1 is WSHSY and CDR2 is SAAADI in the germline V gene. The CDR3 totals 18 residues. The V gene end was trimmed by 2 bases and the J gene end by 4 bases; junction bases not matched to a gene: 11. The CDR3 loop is CASSEPLAGVFPYNEQFF. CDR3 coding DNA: TGCGCCAGCAGTGAGCCTCTAGCGGGAGTCTTTCCTTACAATGAGCAGTTCTTC.

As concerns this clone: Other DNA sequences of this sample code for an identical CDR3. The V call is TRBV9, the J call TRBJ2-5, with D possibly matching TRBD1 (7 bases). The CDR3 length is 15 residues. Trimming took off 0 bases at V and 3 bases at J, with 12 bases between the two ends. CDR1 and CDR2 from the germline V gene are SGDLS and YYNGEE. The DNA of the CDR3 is TGTGCCAGCAGCGTAGCAGGGGGACTTGAAGAGACCCAGTACTTC. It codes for CASSVAGGLEETQYF.

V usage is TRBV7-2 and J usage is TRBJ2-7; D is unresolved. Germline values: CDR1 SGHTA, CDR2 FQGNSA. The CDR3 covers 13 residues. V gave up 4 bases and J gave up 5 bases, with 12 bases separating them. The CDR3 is CASSSRLWDEQYF. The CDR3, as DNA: TGTGCCAGCAGCTCCCGACTTTGGGACGAGCAGTACTTC.

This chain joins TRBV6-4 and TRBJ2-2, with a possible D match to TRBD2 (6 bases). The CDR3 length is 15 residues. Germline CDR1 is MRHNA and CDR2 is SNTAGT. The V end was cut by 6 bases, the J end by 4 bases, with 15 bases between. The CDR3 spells CASSPRRAGTGELFF. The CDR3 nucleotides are TGTGCCAGCAGCCCCCGGAGGGCGGGCACCGGGGAGCTGTTTTTT.

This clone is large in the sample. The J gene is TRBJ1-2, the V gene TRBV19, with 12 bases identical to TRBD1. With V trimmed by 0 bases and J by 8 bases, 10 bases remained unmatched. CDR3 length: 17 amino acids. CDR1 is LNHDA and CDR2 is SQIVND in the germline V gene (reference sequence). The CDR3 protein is CASSIDLGQGAGYGYTF. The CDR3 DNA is TGTGCCAGTAGTATAGATTTGGGACAGGGGGCCGGCTACGGCTACACCTTC. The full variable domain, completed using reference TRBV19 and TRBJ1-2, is DGGITQSPKYLFRKEGQNVTLSCEQNLNHDAMYWYRQDPGQGLRLIYYSQIVNDFQKGDIAEGYSVSREKKESFPLTVTSAQKNPTAFYLCASSIDLGQGAGYGYTFGSGTRLTVV.

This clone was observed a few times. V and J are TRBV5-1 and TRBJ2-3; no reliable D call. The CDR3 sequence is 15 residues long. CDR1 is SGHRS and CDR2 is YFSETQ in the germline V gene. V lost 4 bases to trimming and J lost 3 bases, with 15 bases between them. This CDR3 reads CASSIDKPATDTQYF. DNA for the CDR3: TGCGCCAGCAGCATTGACAAGCCGGCGACAGATACGCAGTATTTT.

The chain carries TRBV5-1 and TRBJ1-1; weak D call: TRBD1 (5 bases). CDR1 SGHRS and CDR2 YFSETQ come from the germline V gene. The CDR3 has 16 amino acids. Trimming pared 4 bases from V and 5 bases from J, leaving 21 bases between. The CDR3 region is CASSTLDQGGGTEAFF. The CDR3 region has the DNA TGCGCCAGCAGCACCCTTGATCAGGGTGGGGGGACTGAAGCTTTCTTT.

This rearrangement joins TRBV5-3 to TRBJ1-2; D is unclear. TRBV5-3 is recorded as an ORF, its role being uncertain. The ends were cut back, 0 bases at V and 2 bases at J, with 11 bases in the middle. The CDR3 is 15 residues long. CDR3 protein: CARSLVSPLNYGYTF. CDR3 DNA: TGTGCCAGAAGCTTGGTGTCGCCGTTAAACTATGGCTACACCTTC.

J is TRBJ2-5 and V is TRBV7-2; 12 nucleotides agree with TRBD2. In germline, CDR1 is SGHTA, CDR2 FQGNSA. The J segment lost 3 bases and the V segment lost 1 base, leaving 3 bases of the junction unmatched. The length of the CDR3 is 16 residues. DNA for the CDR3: TGTGCCAGCAGCTTAGACCTAGCGGGAGGGGAAGAGACCCAGTACTTC. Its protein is CASSLDLAGGEETQYF.

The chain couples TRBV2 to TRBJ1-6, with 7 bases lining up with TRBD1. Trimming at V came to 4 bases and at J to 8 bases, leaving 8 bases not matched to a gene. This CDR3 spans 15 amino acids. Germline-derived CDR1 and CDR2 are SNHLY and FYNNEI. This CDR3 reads CASSALGQDDSPLHF. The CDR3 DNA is TGTGCCAGCAGTGCGCTAGGACAGGATGATTCACCCCTCCACTTT.

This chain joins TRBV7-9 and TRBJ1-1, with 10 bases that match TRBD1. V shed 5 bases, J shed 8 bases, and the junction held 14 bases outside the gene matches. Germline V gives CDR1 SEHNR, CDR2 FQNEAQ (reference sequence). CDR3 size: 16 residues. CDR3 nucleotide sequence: TGTGCCAGCAGCCCCCCGGGACAGGGGTGGATTCAAGAAGCTTTCTTT. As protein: CASSPPGQGWIQEAFF.

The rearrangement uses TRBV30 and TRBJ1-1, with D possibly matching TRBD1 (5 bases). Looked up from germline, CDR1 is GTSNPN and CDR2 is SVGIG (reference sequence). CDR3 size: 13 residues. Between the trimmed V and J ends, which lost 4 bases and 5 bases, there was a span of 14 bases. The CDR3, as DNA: TGTGCCTGGAACCGGGGGGAAGGGACTGAAGCTTTCTTT. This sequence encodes CAWNRGEGTEAFF.

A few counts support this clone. CDR3 DNA: TGTGCCAGCTCAGCCTCCCGGGACGGCCCGTGGGAGACCCAGTACTTC. It is translated as CASSASRDGPWETQYF. The chain has TRBV18 and TRBJ2-5; D may be TRBD1 or TRBD2 (5 bases each). CDR1 and CDR2 from the germline V gene are KGHSH and LQKENI. V gave up 5 bases and J gave up 5 bases, with 21 bases separating them. CDR3 length: 16 residues. The variable domain in full, completed from reference TRBV18 and TRBJ2-5, reads NAGVMQNPRHLVRRRGQEARLRCSPMKGHSHVYWYRQLPEEGLKFMVYLQKENIIDESGMPKERFSAEFPKEGPSILRIQQVVRGDSAAYFCASSASRDGPWETQYFGPGTRLLVL.

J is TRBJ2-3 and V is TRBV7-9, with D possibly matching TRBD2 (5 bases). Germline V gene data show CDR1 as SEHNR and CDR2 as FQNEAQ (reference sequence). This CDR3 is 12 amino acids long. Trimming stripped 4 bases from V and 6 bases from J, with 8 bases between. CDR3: CASSSLDDTQYF. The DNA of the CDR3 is TGTGCCAGCAGCTCACTAGATGATACGCAGTATTTT.

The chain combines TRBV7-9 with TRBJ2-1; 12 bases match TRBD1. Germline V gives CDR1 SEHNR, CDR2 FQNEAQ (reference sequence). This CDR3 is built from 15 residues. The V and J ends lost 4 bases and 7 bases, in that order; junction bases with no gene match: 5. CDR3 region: CASSSGTGGRNEQFF. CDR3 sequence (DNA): TGTGCCAGCAGCTCAGGGACAGGGGGCAGGAATGAGCAGTTCTTC.

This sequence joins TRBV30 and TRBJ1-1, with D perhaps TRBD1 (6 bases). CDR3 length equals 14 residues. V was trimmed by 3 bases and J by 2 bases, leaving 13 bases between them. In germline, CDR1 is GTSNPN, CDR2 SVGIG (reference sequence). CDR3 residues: CAWSLGQINTEAFF. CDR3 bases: TGTGCCTGGAGCCTTGGACAGATAAACACTGAAGCTTTCTTT.

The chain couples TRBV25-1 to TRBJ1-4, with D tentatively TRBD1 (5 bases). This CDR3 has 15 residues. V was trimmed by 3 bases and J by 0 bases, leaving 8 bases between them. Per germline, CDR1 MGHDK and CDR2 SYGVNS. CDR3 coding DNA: TGTGCCAGCAGTGATCAGGGTGCAACTAATGAAAAACTGTTTTTT. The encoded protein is CASSDQGATNEKLFF.

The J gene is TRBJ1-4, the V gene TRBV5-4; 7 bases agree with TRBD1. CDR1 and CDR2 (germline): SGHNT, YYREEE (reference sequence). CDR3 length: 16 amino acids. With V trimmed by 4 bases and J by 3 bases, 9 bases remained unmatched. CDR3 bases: TGTGCCAGCAGCCTAGGGGGCTTGCAAGCTAATGAAAAACTGTTTTTT. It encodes CASSLGGLQANEKLFF.

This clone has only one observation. This CDR3 reads CASSSDPLGAEAFF. In nucleotides, the CDR3 is TGCGCCAGCAGCTCGGACCCCTTGGGGGCTGAAGCTTTCTTT. V and J are TRBV5-1 and TRBJ1-1; maybe TRBD1 (5 bases). Trimming shortened V by 3 bases and J by 6 bases, and 15 bases separated the two germline ends. This CDR3 is built from 14 residues. Germline-derived CDR1 and CDR2 are SGHRS and YFSETQ. Based on the CDR3 plus reference TRBV5-1 and TRBJ1-1, the full variable domain is KAGVTQTPRYLIKTRGQQVTLSCSPISGHRSVSWYQQTPGQGLQFLFEYFSETQRNKGNFPGRFSGRQFSNSRSEMNVSTLELGDSALYLCASSSDPLGAEAFFGQGTRLTVV.

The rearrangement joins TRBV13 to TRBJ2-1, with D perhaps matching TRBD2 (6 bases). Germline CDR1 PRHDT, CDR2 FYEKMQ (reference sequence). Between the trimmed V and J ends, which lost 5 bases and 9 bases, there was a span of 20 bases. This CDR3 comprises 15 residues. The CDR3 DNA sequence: TGTGCCAGCAGCCAAGGGCAGACTAGTTTCGCTGAGCAGTTCTTC. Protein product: CASSQGQTSFAEQFF. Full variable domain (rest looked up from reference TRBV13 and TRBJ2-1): AAGVIQSPRHLIKEKRETATLKCYPIPRHDTVYWYQQGPGQDPQFLISFYEKMQSDKGSIPDRFSAQQFSDYHSELNMSSLELGDSALYFCASSQGQTSFAEQFFGPGTRLTVL.